This T cell receptor (beta chain) was captured by sequencing in a study of blood T cell repertoires in COVID-19. Study background: COVID-19 samples, acute and convalescent, were from the United States, Italy and Spain. Sources were T cells, B-cell-depleted T cells, or PBMCs; the material itself was cDNA or gDNA.

As processed by the authors: How many nucleated cells were present was estimated from reference gene primer amplification. The repertoire was sequenced with immunoSEQ multiplex PCR; TCRdb's copy has only in-frame clones and lacks some. V and J calls and clone size come straight from that table; D and trimming were deduced from the DNA. The sample shows more than 95,000 clones, approximately 80% of them seen only once. Germline V gene data show CDR1 as SGHVS and CDR2 as FQNEAQ. The CDR3 is 15 amino acids. J lost 5 bases, V lost 4 bases, and 3 bases had no gene match. The TCR comes from a man between 50 and 59 years old with acute or convalescent COVID-19. The rearrangement links TRBV7-8 to TRBJ1-6, with 9 bases identical to TRBD1. Sequencing input: peripheral blood. In nucleotides, the CDR3 is TGTGCCAGCAGCTCCCGGACAGGGGATAATTCACCCCTCCACTTT. This codes for CASSSRTGDNSPLHF. Drawing the rest from reference TRBV7-8 and TRBJ1-6, the complete variable domain is GAGVSQSPRYKVAKRGQDVALRCDPISGHVSLFWYQQALGQGPEFLTYFQNEAQLDKSGLPSDRFFAERPEGSVSTLKIQRTQQEDSAVYLCASSSRTGDNSPLHFGNGTRLTVT.